This T cell receptor (beta chain) was sequenced during a study of blood T cell repertoires in COVID-19. This clone occurred once. Libraries were prepared by immunoSEQ multiplex PCR; TCRdb keeps only in-frame clonotypes and omits some of them. Of 130,000 to 150,000 clones in the sample, roughly 80% are singletons; the top ten hold 7% to 9%. This clonotype originated in a human donor with acute or convalescent COVID-19. The donor label of this sample is uncertain. Sequencing was carried out using peripheral blood.

In DNA, the CDR3 is TGTGCCAGCAGTGGACGACAGGGTGGCTCCTATAATTCACCCCTCCACTTT. It translates to CASSGRQGGSYNSPLHF. This chain uses TRBV2 with TRBJ1-6, with 7 nucleotides matching TRBD1. Unmatched junction bases numbered 6, after V lost 4 bases and J lost 0 bases. CDR1 is SNHLY and CDR2 is FYNNEI in the germline V gene. CDR3 length: 17 residues.